Listed here are 22 T cell receptor beta chains from one sample, sequenced in a study of T cell responses to AZD1222 COVID-19 vaccine. Sequencing was performed with immunoSEQ multiplex PCR; in TCRdb, only in-frame clones are kept and a portion is missing. The sample includes 150,000 or so clones, roughly 89% of them seen just once. The sequencing here drew on peripheral blood, taken on day 0 of AZD1222 vaccination. Every receptor here comes from an adult in good health.

J is TRBJ2-5 and V is TRBV2, with 15 bases that match TRBD2. The CDR3 has 16 residues. The germline CDR1 and CDR2 sequences are SNHLY and FYNNEI. The trim removed 4 bases at V and 4 bases at J, leaving 4 bases unmatched. CDR3 nucleotides: TGTGCCAGCAGTGTTCCGGGACTAGCGGGAGGAGAGACCCAGTACTTC. As protein: CASSVPGLAGGETQYF. Complete variable domain (other parts from reference TRBV2 and TRBJ2-5): EPEVTQTPSHQVTQMGQEVILRCVPISNHLYFYWYRQILGQKVEFLVSFYNNEISEKSEIFDDQFSVERPDGSNFTLKIRSTKLEDSAMYFCASSVPGLAGGETQYFGPGTRLLVL.

The rearrangement links TRBV5-1 to TRBJ2-5; D is unclear. CDR1 and CDR2 from the germline V gene are SGHRS and YFSETQ. Trimming cost V 1 base and J 5 bases, with 12 bases left between them. The CDR3 extends over 14 amino acids. The CDR3 region is CASSLSQREETQYF. The CDR3 DNA follows: TGCGCCAGCAGCTTGTCACAGCGAGAGGAGACCCAGTACTTC.

This clone is a singleton in its sample. The chain couples TRBV14 to TRBJ2-1; 11 bases are a match to TRBD2. V shed 4 bases and J 4 bases; nucleotides not matched to a gene: 3. The CDR3 length is 15 residues. Germline V gene data show CDR1 as SGHDN and CDR2 as FVKESK. CDR3 protein: CASSLRLAGYNEQFF. As DNA, the CDR3 is TGTGCCAGCAGCCTTAGACTAGCGGGGTACAATGAGCAGTTCTTC.

The genes are TRBV28 and TRBJ2-7, with 7 bases that match TRBD1. CDR1 and CDR2 from the germline V gene are MDHEN and SYDVKM. J lost 3 bases, V lost 7 bases, and 3 bases had no gene match. The CDR3 is made up of 12 amino acids. CDR3 residues: CASNRGRYEQYF. The CDR3 DNA reads as TGTGCCAGCAACAGGGGCCGCTACGAGCAGTACTTC. The whole variable domain, filled in from reference TRBV28 and TRBJ2-7, reads DVKVTQSSRYLVKRTGEKVFLECVQDMDHENMFWYRQDPGLGLRLIYFSYDVKMKEKGDIPEGYSVSREKKERFSLILESASTNQTSMYLCASNRGRYEQYFGPGTRLTVT.

The chain carries TRBV3-1 (or the pseudogene TRBV3-2) and TRBJ2-7; possible D gene TRBD1, 6 bases. Per germline, CDR1 LGHDT and CDR2 YNNKEL (reference sequence). CDR3 size: 13 residues. V lost 4 bases to trimming and J lost 1 base, with 8 bases between them. CDR3: CASSLTGSYEQYF. The CDR3 nucleotides read TGTGCCAGCAGCCTTACAGGGTCCTACGAGCAGTACTTC.

This rearrangement joins TRBV11-2 to TRBJ2-1; D might be TRBD1 (5 bases). Trimming removed 3 bases at V and 7 bases at J, with 10 bases between. CDR1 is SGHAT, CDR2 FQNNGV, per germline. The CDR3 is 13 residues long. The CDR3 reads CASSFGARNEQFF. The CDR3 DNA reads as TGTGCCAGCAGCTTTGGGGCTAGAAATGAGCAGTTCTTC.

V is TRBV19 and J is TRBJ1-3; D remains ambiguous. The CDR3 sequence is 13 residues long. V was shortened by 6 bases and J by 6 bases, with 12 bases between the two germline ends. Germline V gene lookup returns CDR1 LNHDA and CDR2 SQIVND (reference sequence). CDR3 sequence: CASRVDAENTIYF. The CDR3 coding sequence is TGTGCCAGTAGAGTTGACGCCGAAAACACCATATATTTT.

This chain connects TRBV19 to TRBJ1-2; D unresolved. V lost 5 bases and J lost 6, with 7 bases in between. The CDR3 loop spans 11 amino acids. The V gene's germline CDR1 is LNHDA and CDR2 SQIVND (reference sequence). The CDR3 sequence is CASSDGNGYTF. CDR3 sequence (DNA): TGTGCCAGTAGTGACGGGAATGGCTACACCTTC.

The chain carries TRBV19 and TRBJ2-2, with 7 bases fitting TRBD1. With V trimmed by 5 bases and J by 4 bases, 7 bases remained unmatched. Germline CDR1 and CDR2: LNHDA and SQIVND (reference sequence). CDR3 length: 15 amino acids. The CDR3 DNA follows: TGTGCCAGTAGTCACAGGGGCGCGGTCACCGGGGAGCTGTTTTTT. This codes for CASSHRGAVTGELFF.

This clone was counted a single time. The V gene is TRBV2, the J gene TRBJ2-3; 8 nucleotides agree with TRBD2. Germline V gives CDR1 SNHLY, CDR2 FYNNEI. Trimming took 8 bases from V and 6 from J; bases not matched to a gene: 10. This CDR3 is built from 14 residues. CDR3 sequence: CASAAGTSSDTQYF. The CDR3 DNA follows: TGTGCCAGCGCTGCAGGGACTAGTAGCGATACGCAGTATTTT.

This sequence joins TRBV2 and TRBJ2-3; D may be TRBD2 (6 bases). The CDR3 contains 15 residues. Per germline, CDR1 SNHLY and CDR2 FYNNEI. Trimming cost V 4 bases and J 6 bases, with 17 bases left between them. This CDR3 reads CASSGLGSFGDTQYF. CDR3 coding DNA: TGTGCCAGCAGTGGACTAGGAAGTTTCGGTGATACGCAGTATTTT. The complete variable domain, with remaining parts taken from reference TRBV2 and TRBJ2-3, reads EPEVTQTPSHQVTQMGQEVILRCVPISNHLYFYWYRQILGQKVEFLVSFYNNEISEKSEIFDDQFSVERPDGSNFTLKIRSTKLEDSAMYFCASSGLGSFGDTQYFGPGTRLTVL.

The V and J genes are TRBV28 and TRBJ2-2; no firm D call. The V gene's germline CDR1 is MDHEN and CDR2 SYDVKM. Trimming took 4 bases from V and 5 from J, leaving 8 bases between them. This CDR3 has 13 residues. DNA for the CDR3: TGTGCCAGCAGTTCCCGTCGAACCGGGGAGCTGTTTTTT. As protein: CASSSRRTGELFF.

The rearrangement links TRBV18 to TRBJ1-4; a weak D match, TRBD1 (5 bases). The CDR3 is 15 residues long. The V gene lost 3 bases and the J gene lost 8 bases, with 16 bases spanning the gap. CDR1 KGHSH and CDR2 LQKENI come from the germline V gene. CDR3 protein: CASSPKGAGDEKLFF. The DNA of the CDR3 is TGTGCCAGCTCACCTAAGGGCGCCGGGGACGAAAAACTGTTTTTT.

The chain uses TRBV11-2 and TRBJ2-1; D is perhaps TRBD2 (6 bases). The CDR3 has 16 amino acids. V was cut by 5 bases and J by 4 bases, with 18 bases left in between. Germline assignment: CDR1 SGHAT and CDR2 FQNNGV. The CDR3 DNA follows: TGTGCCAGCAGCCCGACTAGTTCCGCCCCATACAATGAGCAGTTCTTC. Protein: CASSPTSSAPYNEQFF.

For this clone: One junction end disagrees with the germline gene, perhaps due to a read error. The chain employs TRBV6-1 and TRBJ1-1; 9 bases line up with TRBD1. CDR3 length: 14 amino acids. Germline V gene lookup returns CDR1 MNHNS and CDR2 SASEGT. The CDR3 sequence: CASREETGGTEAFF. The CDR3 DNA reads TGTGCCAGCAGGGAAGAGACAGGGGGCACTGAAGCTTTCTTT.

This chain links TRBV4-1 with TRBJ2-5, with 8 bases fitting TRBD2. Germline CDR1 MGHRA, CDR2 YSYEKL. CDR3 length: 18 amino acids. The junction had 14 bases not matched to a gene; V was cut back by 3 bases and J by 2 bases. The CDR3 region has the DNA TGCGCCAGCAGCCATCTCGAAGCGGGGGCAGGGCGGCAAGAGACCCAGTACTTC. Protein product: CASSHLEAGAGRQETQYF.

CDR3 loop: CASTLKGPEQFF. The CDR3 coding sequence is TGTGCCAGCACCCTAAAGGGACCTGAGCAGTTCTTC. The V call is TRBV5-4, the J call TRBJ2-1, with D tentatively TRBD1 or TRBD2 (5 bases each). This CDR3 spans 12 amino acids. V was trimmed by 6 bases and J by 9 bases, leaving 13 bases between them. The V gene's germline CDR1 is SGHNT and CDR2 YYREEE (reference sequence). The whole variable domain, filled in from reference TRBV5-4 and TRBJ2-1, reads ETGVTQSPTHLIKTRGQQVTLRCSSQSGHNTVSWYQQALGQGPQFIFQYYREEENGRGNFPPRFSGLQFPNYSSELNVNALELDDSALYLCASTLKGPEQFFGPGTRLTVL.

This chain joins TRBV7-9 and TRBJ1-6; 7 nucleotides align to TRBD1. The CDR3 runs to 17 residues. Per the germline V gene, CDR1 is SEHNR and CDR2 is FQNEAQ (reference sequence). Trimming removed 6 bases from V and 0 bases from J; junction bases left unmatched: 8. CDR3 sequence: CASSSGQPSSYNSPLHF. CDR3 DNA: TGTGCCAGCAGTTCGGGACAGCCGAGCTCCTATAATTCACCCCTCCACTTT.

This sequence joins TRBV7-2 and TRBJ2-7; D might be TRBD1 (6 bases). The CDR3 length is 15 residues. Germline assignment: CDR1 SGHTA and CDR2 FQGNSA. Trimming took 5 bases from V and 1 from J, leaving 15 bases between them. CDR3 region: CASSLGTRGSYEQYF. The CDR3 DNA follows: TGTGCCAGCAGCCTTGGGACAAGGGGGTCCTACGAGCAGTACTTC.

This clone has only one observation. V usage is TRBV28 and J usage is TRBJ1-2; unclear D gene. Germline CDR1 is MDHEN and CDR2 is SYDVKM. CDR3 size: 13 residues. V was trimmed by 5 bases and J by 8 bases, leaving 15 bases between them. CDR3 sequence reads: CASSPGVTRGYTF. The CDR3 bases are TGTGCCAGCAGTCCCGGGGTTACTAGGGGCTACACCTTC.

V gene TRBV15 combines with J gene TRBJ1-6; possibly TRBD1 for D (6 bases). V lost 0 bases to trimming and J lost 16 bases, with 13 bases between them. Germline V gene sequence: CDR1 LNHNV, CDR2 YYDKDF (reference sequence). CDR3 length equals 13 residues. The CDR3 here is CATSREMDRRLHF. The CDR3 region has the DNA TGTGCCACCAGCAGAGAAATGGACAGAAGACTCCACTTT.

The rearrangement links TRBV19 to TRBJ1-1; D not certain. V was shortened by 6 bases and J by 6 bases, with 11 bases between the two germline ends. Germline V CDR1 and CDR2: LNHDA, SQIVND (reference sequence). CDR3 length equals 12 residues. Here the CDR3 DNA reads TGTGCCAGTAGAATGGGGAGCTCTGAAGCTTTCTTT. Its translation is CASRMGSSEAFF.